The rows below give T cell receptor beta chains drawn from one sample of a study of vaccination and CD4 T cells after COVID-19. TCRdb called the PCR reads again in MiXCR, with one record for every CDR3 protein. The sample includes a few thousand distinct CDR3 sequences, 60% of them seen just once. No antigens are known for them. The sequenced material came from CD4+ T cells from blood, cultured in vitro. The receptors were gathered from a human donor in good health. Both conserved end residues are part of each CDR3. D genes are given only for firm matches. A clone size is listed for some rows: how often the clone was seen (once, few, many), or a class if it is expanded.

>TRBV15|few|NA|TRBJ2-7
CATSRGQLYEQYF
TGTGCCACCAGCAGAGGGCAGCTCTACGAGCAGTACTTC
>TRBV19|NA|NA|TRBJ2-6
CASSNLTGGRAGPGANVLTF
TGTGCCAGTAGCAATCTCACCGGGGGGCGTGCAGGTCCTGGGGCCAACGTCCTGACTTTC
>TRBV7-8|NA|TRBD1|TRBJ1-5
CASSLDGTGGQPQHF
TGTGCCAGCAGCTTAGACGGGACAGGGGGTCAGCCCCAGCATTTT
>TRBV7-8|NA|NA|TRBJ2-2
CASSLPGGELFF
TGTGCCAGCAGCTTACCGGGGGGGGAGCTGTTTTTT
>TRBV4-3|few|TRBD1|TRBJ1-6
CASRHRGDNSPLHF
TGCGCCAGCAGGCACAGGGGGGATAATTCACCCCTCCACTTT
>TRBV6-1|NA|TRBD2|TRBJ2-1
CASLSGSENEQFF
TGTGCCAGCTTAAGCGGGAGCGAGAATGAGCAGTTCTTC
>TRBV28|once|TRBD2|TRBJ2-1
CASSPSGLAGGSYNEQFF
TGTGCCAGCAGTCCATCCGGACTAGCGGGGGGGTCCTACAATGAGCAGTTCTTC
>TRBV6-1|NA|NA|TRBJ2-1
CASRPGSGALYNEQFF
TGTGCCAGCAGACCAGGTTCAGGGGCGTTATACAATGAGCAGTTCTTC
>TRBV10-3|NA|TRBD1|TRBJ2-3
CAIRDNRGFADTQYF
TGTGCCATCAGGGACAACAGGGGATTTGCAGATACGCAGTATTTT
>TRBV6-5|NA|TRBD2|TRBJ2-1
CASSYLASGRYEQFF
TGTGCCAGCAGTTACTTAGCTAGCGGGAGATATGAGCAGTTCTTC
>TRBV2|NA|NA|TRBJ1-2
CASREDINYGYTF
TGTGCCAGCAGAGAGGACATTAACTATGGCTACACCTTC
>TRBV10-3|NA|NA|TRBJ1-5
CAISESRGGMGGNQPQHF
TGTGCCATCAGTGAGTCCAGGGGAGGTATGGGAGGCAATCAGCCCCAGCATTTT
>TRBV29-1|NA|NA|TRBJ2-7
CSAIGGDYYEQYF
TGCAGCGCCATCGGGGGCGATTACTACGAGCAGTACTTC
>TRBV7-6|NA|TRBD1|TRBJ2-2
CASSFDGQGTAGELFF
TGTGCCAGCAGCTTCGATGGACAGGGGACGGCCGGGGAGCTGTTTTTT
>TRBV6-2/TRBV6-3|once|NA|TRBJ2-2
CASIPSGQPQTGELFF
TGTGCCAGCATCCCCTCCGGACAGCCCCAGACCGGGGAGCTGTTTTTT
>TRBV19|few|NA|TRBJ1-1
CASSMGTYTEAFF
TGTGCCAGTAGTATGGGCACCTACACTGAAGCTTTCTTT
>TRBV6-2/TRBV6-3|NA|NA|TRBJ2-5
CASSGRDFQETQYF
TGTGCCAGCAGTGGAAGGGACTTCCAAGAGACCCAGTACTTC
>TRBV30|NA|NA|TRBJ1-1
CAISAGRLNTEAFF
TGTGCTATTTCGGCAGGGCGACTGAACACTGAAGCTTTCTTT
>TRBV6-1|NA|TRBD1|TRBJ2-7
CASSEILTGPYEQYF
TGTGCCAGCAGTGAAATTTTGACAGGGCCCTACGAGCAGTACTTC
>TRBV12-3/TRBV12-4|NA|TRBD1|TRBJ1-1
CASSSQGGITEAFF
TGTGCCAGCAGTTCACAGGGGGGTATCACTGAAGCTTTCTTT
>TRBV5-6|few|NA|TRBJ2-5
CASSLASETQYF
TGTGCCAGCAGCTTGGCCTCAGAGACCCAGTACTTC
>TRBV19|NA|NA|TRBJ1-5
CASSPMSGTPNQPQHF
TGTGCCAGTAGTCCGATGTCCGGGACACCGAATCAGCCCCAGCATTTT